This entry lists 5 T cell receptor beta chains sequenced from one sample in a study of T cell responses to AZD1222 COVID-19 vaccine. Assay used: immunoSEQ multiplex PCR; TCRdb lists only in-frame clones, some missing. The listing records under 150,000 clones. Sample: peripheral blood. Source of these receptors: an adult in good health.

The rearrangement joins TRBV4-3 to TRBJ2-2; no clear D gene. Germline V CDR1 and CDR2: LGHNA, YSLEER. V was shortened by 0 bases and J by 5 bases, with 10 bases between the two germline ends. The CDR3 contains 15 residues. The CDR3 nucleotides read TGCGCCAGCAGCCAAGATATCGGGTGGACCGGGGAGCTGTTTTTT. Translation gives CASSQDIGWTGELFF.

This chain connects TRBV3-1 (or the pseudogene TRBV3-2) to TRBJ1-3, with a tentative D call TRBD1 (6 bases). This CDR3 region has 17 residues. V was pared by 1 base and J by 1 base, with 14 bases between. CDR1 is LGHDT, CDR2 YNNKEL, per germline (reference sequence). CDR3 in amino acids: CASSQVARGLSGNTIYF. In DNA, the CDR3 is TGTGCCAGCAGCCAAGTAGCAAGGGGGTTGTCTGGAAACACCATATATTTT.

This chain joins TRBV5-6 and TRBJ2-4; D perhaps matches TRBD1 (5 bases). The germline V gene has CDR1 SGHDT and CDR2 YYEEEE. The V and J ends lost 1 base and 0 bases respectively, with 14 bases between them. The CDR3 covers 17 residues. The CDR3 is CASSLSGRALAKNIQYF. CDR3 in DNA: TGTGCCAGCAGCTTGTCGGGCAGGGCCCTAGCCAAAAACATTCAGTACTTC.

This chain links TRBV6-6 with TRBJ1-5, with 8 bases lining up with TRBD1. The CDR3 loop spans 14 amino acids. Germline V lookup: CDR1 MNHNY, CDR2 SVGAGI (reference sequence). With 6 bases clipped from V and 4 bases from J, the junction kept 5 bases outside the gene matches. DNA for the CDR3: TGTGCCAGCAGGCCAGGGGGCCGGAATCAGCCCCAGCATTTT. Its translation: CASRPGGRNQPQHF.

The chain uses TRBV24-1 and TRBJ1-2; the D is unclear. The germline V and J ends were trimmed by 3 bases and 2 bases, with 9 bases remaining between them. The germline CDR1 and CDR2 sequences are KGHDR and SFDVKD. This CDR3 has 14 amino acids. As DNA, the CDR3 is TGTGCCACCAGTGATGCGGCCGCGAACTATGGCTACACCTTC. This encodes CATSDAAANYGYTF.